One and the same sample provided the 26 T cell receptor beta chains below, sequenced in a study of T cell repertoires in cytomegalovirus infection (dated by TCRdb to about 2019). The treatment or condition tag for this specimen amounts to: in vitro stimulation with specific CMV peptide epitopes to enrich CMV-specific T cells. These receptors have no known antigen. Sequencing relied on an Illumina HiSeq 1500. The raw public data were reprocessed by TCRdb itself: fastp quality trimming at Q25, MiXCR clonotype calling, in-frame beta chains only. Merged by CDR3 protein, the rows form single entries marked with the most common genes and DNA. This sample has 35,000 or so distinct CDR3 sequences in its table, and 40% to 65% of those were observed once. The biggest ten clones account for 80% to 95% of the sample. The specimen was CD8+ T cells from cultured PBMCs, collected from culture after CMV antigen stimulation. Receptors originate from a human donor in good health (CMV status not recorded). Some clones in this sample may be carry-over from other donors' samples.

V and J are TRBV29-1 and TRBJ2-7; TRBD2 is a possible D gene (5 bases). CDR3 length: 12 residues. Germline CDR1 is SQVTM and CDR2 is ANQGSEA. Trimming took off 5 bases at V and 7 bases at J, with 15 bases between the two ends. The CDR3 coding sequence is TGCAGCGTTCGTCGAGGGCCGAGGGAGCAGTACTTC. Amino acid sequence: CSVRRGPREQYF.

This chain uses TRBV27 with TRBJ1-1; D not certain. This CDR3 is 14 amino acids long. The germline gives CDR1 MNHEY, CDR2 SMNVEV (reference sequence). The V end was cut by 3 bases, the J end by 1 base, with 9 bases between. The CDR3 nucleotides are TGTGCCAGCAGTTTCCCAGGAGAGAACACTGAAGCTTTCTTT. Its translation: CASSFPGENTEAFF.

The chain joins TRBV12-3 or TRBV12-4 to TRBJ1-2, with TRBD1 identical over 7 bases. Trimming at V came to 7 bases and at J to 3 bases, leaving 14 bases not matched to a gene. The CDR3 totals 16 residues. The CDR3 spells CASTPEGDRPDYGYTF. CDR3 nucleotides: TGTGCCAGCACTCCCGAGGGGGACAGACCCGACTATGGCTACACCTTC.

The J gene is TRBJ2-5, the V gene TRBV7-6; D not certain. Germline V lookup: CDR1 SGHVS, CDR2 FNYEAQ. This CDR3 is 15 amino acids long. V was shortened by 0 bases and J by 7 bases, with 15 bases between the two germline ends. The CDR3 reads CASSLAPAAWGTQYF. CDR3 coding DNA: TGTGCCAGCAGCTTAGCGCCGGCAGCCTGGGGGACCCAGTACTTC.

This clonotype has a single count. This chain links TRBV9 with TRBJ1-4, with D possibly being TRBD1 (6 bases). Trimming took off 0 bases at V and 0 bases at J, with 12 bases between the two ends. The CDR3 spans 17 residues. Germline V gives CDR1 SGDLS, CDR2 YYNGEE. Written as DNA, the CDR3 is TGTGCCAGCAGCGTAGATAGGACAGCCGCAACTAATGAAAAACTGTTTTTT. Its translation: CASSVDRTAATNEKLFF.

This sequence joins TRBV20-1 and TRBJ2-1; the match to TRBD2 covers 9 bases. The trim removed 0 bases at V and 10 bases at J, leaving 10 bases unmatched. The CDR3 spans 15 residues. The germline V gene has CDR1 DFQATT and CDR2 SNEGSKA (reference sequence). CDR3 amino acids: CSARDLAGVGYEQFF. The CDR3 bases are TGCAGTGCTAGAGATTTAGCGGGAGTCGGCTACGAGCAGTTCTTC.

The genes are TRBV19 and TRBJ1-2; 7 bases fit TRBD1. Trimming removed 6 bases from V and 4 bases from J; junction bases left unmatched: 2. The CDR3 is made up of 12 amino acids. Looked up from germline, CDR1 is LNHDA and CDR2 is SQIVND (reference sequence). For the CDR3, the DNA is TGTGCCAGTAGGGCAGGGGGCTATGGCTACACCTTC. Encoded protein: CASRAGGYGYTF.

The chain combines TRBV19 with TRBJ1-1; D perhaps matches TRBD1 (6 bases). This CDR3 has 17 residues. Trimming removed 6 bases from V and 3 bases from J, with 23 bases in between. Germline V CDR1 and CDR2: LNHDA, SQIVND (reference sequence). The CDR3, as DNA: TGTGCCAGTAGCGGTCCAACAGGGCCCACCCGGTACACTGAAGCTTTCTTT. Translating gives CASSGPTGPTRYTEAFF.

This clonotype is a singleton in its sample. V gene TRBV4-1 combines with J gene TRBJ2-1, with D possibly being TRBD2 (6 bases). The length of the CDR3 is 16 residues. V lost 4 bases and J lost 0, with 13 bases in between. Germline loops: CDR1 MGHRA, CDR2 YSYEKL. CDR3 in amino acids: CASSPLPGGSYNEQFF. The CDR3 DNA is TGCGCCAGCAGCCCCCTGCCCGGGGGCTCCTACAATGAGCAGTTCTTC.

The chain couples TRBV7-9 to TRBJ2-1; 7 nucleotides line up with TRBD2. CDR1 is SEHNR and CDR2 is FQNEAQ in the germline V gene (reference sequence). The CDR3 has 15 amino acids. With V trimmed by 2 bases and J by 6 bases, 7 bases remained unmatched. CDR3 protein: CASSLSRRGSNEQFF. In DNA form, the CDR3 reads TGTGCCAGCAGCTTAAGCCGGCGGGGGAGCAATGAGCAGTTCTTC.

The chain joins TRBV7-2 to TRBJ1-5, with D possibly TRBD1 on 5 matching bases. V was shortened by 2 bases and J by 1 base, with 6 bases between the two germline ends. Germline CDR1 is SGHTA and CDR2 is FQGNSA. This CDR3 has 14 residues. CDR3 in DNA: TGTGCCAGCAGCTTATGGGACAGCAATCAGCCCCAGCATTTT. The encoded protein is CASSLWDSNQPQHF.

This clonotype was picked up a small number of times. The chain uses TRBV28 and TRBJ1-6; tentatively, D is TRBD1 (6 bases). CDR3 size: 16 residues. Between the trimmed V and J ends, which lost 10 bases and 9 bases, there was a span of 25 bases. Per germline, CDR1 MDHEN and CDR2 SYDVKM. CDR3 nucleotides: TGTGCCACCAATATGAGGGGGGCGAGAACAATTTCACCCCTCCACTTT. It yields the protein CATNMRGARTISPLHF.

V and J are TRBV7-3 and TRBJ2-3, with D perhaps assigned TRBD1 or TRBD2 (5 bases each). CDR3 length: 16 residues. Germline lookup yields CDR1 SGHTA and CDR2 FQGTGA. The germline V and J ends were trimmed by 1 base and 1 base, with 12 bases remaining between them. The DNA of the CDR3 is TGTGCCAGCAGCTTAAGAGGGGAGTCTGGCACAGATACGCAGTATTTT. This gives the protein CASSLRGESGTDTQYF.

CDR3 amino acids: CASSSEGGRNTEAFF. Here the CDR3 DNA reads TGTGCCAGCAGCTCCGAGGGGGGACGGAACACTGAAGCTTTCTTT. The chain recombines TRBV7-3 with TRBJ1-1; TRBD1 might be the D (6 bases). In germline, CDR1 is SGHTA, CDR2 FQGTGA. The CDR3 has 15 amino acids. V gave up 4 bases and J gave up 1 base, with 13 bases separating them.

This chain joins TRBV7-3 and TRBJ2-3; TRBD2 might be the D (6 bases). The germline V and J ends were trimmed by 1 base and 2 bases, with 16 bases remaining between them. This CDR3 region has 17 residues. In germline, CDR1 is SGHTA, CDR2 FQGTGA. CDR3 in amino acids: CASSLNPGLNLTDTQYF. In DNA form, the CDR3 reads TGTGCCAGCAGCTTAAACCCGGGACTTAACCTCACAGATACGCAGTATTTT.

CDR3 residues: CAISESLTGGNQPQHF. CDR3 DNA sequence: TGTGCCATCAGTGAGTCCCTGACAGGGGGCAATCAGCCCCAGCATTTT. This chain links TRBV10-3 with TRBJ1-5; 8 positions match TRBD1. The CDR3 consists of 16 residues. V lost 0 bases and J lost 2; bases outside the gene matches: 3. Germline V gives CDR1 ENHRY, CDR2 SYGVKD.

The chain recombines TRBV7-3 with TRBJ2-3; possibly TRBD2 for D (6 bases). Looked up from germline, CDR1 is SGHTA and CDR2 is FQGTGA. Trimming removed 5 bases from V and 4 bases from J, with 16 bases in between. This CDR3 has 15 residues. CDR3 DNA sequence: TGTGCCAGCAGCCAGAAGGTCGGGAGACCAGATACGCAGTATTTT. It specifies CASSQKVGRPDTQYF.

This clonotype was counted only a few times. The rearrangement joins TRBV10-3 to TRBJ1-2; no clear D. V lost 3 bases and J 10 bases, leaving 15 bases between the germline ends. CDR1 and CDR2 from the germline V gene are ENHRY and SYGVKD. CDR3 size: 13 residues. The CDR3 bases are TGTGCCATCAGTGATGTCGGTATATCGTACTACACCTTC. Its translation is CAISDVGISYYTF.

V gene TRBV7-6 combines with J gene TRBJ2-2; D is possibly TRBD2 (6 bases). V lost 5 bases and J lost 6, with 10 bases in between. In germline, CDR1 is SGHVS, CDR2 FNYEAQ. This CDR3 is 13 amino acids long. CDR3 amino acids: CASSPSGAGELFF. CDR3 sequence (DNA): TGTGCCAGCAGCCCCTCGGGGGCCGGGGAGCTGTTTTTT.

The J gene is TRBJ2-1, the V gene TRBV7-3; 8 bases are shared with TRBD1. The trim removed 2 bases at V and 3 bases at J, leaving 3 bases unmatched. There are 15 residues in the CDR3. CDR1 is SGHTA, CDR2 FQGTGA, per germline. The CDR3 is CASSLGQGIYNEQFF. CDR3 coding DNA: TGTGCCAGCAGCTTAGGACAGGGTATCTACAATGAGCAGTTCTTC.

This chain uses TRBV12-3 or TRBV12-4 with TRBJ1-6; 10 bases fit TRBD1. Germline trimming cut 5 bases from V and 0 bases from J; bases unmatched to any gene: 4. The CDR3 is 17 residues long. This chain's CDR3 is CASSAWTGGSYNSPLHF. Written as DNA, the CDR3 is TGTGCCAGCAGTGCCTGGACAGGGGGCTCCTATAATTCACCCCTCCACTTT.

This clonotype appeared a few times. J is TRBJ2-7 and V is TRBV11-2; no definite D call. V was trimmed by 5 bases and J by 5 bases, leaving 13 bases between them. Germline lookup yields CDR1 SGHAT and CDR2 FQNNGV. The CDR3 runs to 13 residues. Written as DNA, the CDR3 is TGTGCCAGCAGCCGTTCAAGTGTCCACGAGCAGTACTTC. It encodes CASSRSSVHEQYF.

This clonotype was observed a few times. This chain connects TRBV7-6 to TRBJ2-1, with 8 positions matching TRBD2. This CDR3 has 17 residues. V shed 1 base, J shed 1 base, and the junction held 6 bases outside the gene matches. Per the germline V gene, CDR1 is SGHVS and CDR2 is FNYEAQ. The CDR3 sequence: CASSLVSGDVSYNEQFF. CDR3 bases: TGTGCCAGCAGCTTAGTTAGCGGGGATGTTTCCTACAATGAGCAGTTCTTC. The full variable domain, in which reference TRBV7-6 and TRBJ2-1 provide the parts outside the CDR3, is GAGVSQSPRYKVTKRGQDVALRCDPISGHVSLYWYRQALGQGPEFLTYFNYEAQQDKSGLPNDRFSAERPEGSISTLTIQRTEQRDSAMYRCASSLVSGDVSYNEQFFGPGTRLTVL.

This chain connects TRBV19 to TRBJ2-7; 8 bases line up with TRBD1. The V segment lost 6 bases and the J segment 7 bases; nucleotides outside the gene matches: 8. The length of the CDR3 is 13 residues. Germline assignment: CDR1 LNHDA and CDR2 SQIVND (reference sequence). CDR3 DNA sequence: TGTGCCAGTAGGGGGCAGGGGGCAGAGGAGCAGTACTTC. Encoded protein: CASRGQGAEEQYF.

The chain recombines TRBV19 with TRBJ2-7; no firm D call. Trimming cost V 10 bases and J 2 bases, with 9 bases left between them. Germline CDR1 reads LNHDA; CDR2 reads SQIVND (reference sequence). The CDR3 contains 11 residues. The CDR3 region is CATTHAYEQYF. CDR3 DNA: TGTGCCACCACTCATGCCTACGAGCAGTACTTC.

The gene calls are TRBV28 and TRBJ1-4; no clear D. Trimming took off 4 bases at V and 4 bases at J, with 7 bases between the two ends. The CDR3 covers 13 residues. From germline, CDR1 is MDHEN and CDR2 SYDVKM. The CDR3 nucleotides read TGTGCCAGCAGTTCCCTTCTTAATGAAAAACTGTTTTTT. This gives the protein CASSSLLNEKLFF.